The subject of this entry is one TCR beta chain. No antigen is known for it. Deletions cut 0 bases from V and 3 bases from J, with 10 bases between. The CDR3 spans 14 residues. Germline loops: CDR1 SGHDT, CDR2 YYEEEE. This sample is drawn from a study of OX40 agonist ivuxolimab in advanced cancers. At the level of the study: One patient with hepatocellular carcinoma and two with cutaneous melanoma, three in all, had partial responses. Findings and caveats of the study: Expansion of clones was among the lowest in partial responders at 0.1-3.0 mg/kg. The average count of expanded clones was higher among CD8+ T cells than among CD4+. Some patients without response likewise showed low normalized clonal expansion.

Sequencing was performed with immunoSEQ multiplex PCR; in TCRdb, only in-frame clones are kept and a portion is missing. The data contain tens of thousands of clones, about four fifths of them singletons. The chain joins TRBV5-6 to TRBJ2-7; no clear D gene. This sequence was found in an adult with an advanced solid tumor such as melanoma, head and neck, liver or kidney cancer. Material: CD4+ or CD8+ T cells sorted from blood, obtained in a trial of the OX40 agonist ivuxolimab. CDR3: CASSLAGADYEQYF. CDR3 bases: TGTGCCAGCAGCTTGGCGGGTGCCGACTACGAGCAGTACTTC.